The 3 T cell receptor beta chains below come from one sample, sequenced in a study of T-cell memory formation after mild COVID-19. A single record per CDR3 protein comes from TCRdb applying MiXCR to the 5' RACE reads. The table has around 200,000 distinct CDR3 sequences, 16% seen once; the top ten hold about 1.9%. Source material: PBMCs or a T cell subset sorted from them (not recorded which). The receptors stem from an adult woman who had mild COVID-19 (a few samples of this study predate the infection). Cell type and time point are not known.

This clonotype was counted many times. The chain couples TRBV4-2 to TRBJ2-1; 8 nucleotides agree with TRBD2. The germline CDR1 and CDR2 sequences are LGHNA and YNFKEQ. V lost 0 bases and J lost 7; bases outside the gene matches: 11. This CDR3 region has 17 residues. This CDR3 is CASSQDLGSGIRNEQFF. The CDR3 DNA reads TGTGCCAGCAGCCAAGATTTAGGTAGCGGGATTAGGAATGAGCAGTTCTTC.

The sample holds many counts of this clonotype. The chain couples TRBV27 to TRBJ2-3; a possible D gene is TRBD1 (6 bases). Per germline, CDR1 MNHEY and CDR2 SMNVEV (reference sequence). The V end lost 2 bases, the J end lost 8 bases, and 8 bases lay between the germline ends. This CDR3 comprises 12 residues. CDR3 residues: CASSLEGGTQYF. The CDR3 coding sequence is TGTGCCAGCAGTTTAGAAGGGGGTACGCAGTATTTT.

This clonotype occurred a few times. The chain links TRBV12-3 or TRBV12-4 to TRBJ2-3; 11 bases match TRBD2. The CDR3 loop spans 17 amino acids. The V gene end was trimmed by 6 bases and the J gene end by 0 bases; junction bases not matched to a gene: 8. CDR3 residues: CASSQAGLAGSTDTQYF. CDR3 nucleotide sequence: TGTGCCAGCAGCCAAGCCGGACTAGCGGGTAGCACAGATACGCAGTATTTT.